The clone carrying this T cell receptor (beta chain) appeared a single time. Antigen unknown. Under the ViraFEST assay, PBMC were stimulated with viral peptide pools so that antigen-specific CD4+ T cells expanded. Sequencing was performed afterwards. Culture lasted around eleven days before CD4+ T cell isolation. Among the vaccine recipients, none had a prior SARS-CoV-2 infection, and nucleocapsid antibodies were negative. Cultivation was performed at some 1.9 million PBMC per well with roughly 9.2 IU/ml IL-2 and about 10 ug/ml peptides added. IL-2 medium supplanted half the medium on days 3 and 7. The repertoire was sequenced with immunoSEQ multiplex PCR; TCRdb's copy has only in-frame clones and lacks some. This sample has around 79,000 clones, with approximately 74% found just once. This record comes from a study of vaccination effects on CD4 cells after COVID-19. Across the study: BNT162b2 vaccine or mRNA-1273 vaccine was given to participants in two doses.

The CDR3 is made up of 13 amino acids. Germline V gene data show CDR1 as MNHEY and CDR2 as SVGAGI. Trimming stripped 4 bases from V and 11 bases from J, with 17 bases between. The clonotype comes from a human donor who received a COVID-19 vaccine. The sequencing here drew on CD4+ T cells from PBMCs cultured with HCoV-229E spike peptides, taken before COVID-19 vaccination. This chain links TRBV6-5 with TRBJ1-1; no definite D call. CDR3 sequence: CASSLVPGFGAFF. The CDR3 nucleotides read TGTGCCAGCAGTTTGGTGCCGGGCTTTGGGGCTTTCTTT.